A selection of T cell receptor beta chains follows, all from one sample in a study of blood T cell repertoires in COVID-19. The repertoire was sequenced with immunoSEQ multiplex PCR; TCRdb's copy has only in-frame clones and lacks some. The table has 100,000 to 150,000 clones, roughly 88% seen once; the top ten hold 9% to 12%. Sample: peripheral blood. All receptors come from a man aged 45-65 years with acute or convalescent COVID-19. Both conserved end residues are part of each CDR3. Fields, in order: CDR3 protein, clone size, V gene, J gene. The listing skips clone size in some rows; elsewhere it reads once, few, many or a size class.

CDR3: CASSLKGPGLAGVPYEQYF
size: .
V: TRBV27
J: TRBJ2-7

CDR3: CASSQGLAGYTGELFF
size: .
V: TRBV11-3
J: TRBJ2-2

CDR3: CASSLGPGVNEQFF
size: .
V: TRBV11-2
J: TRBJ2-1

CDR3: CASSGGLPLGTKNIQYF
size: .
V: TRBV9
J: TRBJ2-4

CDR3: CASSLQTGYTGELFF
size: .
V: TRBV5-1
J: TRBJ2-2

CDR3: CASSKTQGANTEAFF
size: .
V: TRBV5-1
J: TRBJ1-1

CDR3: CASSTGDRVTDTQYF
size: few
V: TRBV5-1
J: TRBJ2-3

CDR3: CASSRQGLDTEAFF
size: .
V: TRBV19
J: TRBJ1-1

CDR3: CASSRDRGQPQHF
size: .
V: TRBV3-1/TRBV3-2
J: TRBJ1-5

CDR3: CASSVASGSNYEQYF
size: few
V: TRBV9
J: TRBJ2-7

CDR3: CASSFRPGGEQYF
size: .
V: TRBV9
J: TRBJ2-7

CDR3: CASSVELAGTYEQYF
size: .
V: TRBV9
J: TRBJ2-7

CDR3: CASSSPGTGNRDTIYF
size: .
V: TRBV28
J: TRBJ1-3

CDR3: CAWDPGQGNEQYF
size: .
V: TRBV30
J: TRBJ2-7

CDR3: CSVEGIIRDYRETQYF
size: .
V: TRBV29-1
J: TRBJ2-5

CDR3: CASSPTENYGYTF
size: .
V: TRBV18
J: TRBJ1-2